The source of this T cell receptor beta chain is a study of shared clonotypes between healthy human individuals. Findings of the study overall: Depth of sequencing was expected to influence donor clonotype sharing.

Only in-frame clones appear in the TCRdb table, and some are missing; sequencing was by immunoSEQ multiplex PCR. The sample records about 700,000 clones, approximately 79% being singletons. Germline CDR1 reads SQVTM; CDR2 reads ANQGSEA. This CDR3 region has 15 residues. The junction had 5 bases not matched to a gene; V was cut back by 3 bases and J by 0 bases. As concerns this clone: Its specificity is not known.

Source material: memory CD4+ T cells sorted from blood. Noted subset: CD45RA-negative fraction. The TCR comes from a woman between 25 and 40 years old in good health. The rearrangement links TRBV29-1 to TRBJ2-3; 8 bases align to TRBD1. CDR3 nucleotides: TGCAGCGTTGAGAATTGGACAGGGAGCACAGATACGCAGTATTTT. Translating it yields CSVENWTGSTDTQYF.